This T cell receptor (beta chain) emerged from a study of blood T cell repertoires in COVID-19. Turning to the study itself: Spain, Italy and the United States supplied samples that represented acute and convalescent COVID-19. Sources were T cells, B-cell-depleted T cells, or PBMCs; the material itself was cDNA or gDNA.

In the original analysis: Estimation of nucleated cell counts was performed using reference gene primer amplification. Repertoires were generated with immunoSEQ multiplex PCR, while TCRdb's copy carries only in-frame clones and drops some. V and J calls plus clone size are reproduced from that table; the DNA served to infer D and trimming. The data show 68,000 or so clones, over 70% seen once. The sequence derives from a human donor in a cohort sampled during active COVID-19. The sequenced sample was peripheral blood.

The CDR3 DNA follows: TGTGCCAGCAGCTCCAGTGGTGGCCCTGGAAACACCATATATTTT. This translates into CASSSSGGPGNTIYF. The V and J genes are TRBV11-2 and TRBJ1-3, with D unclear. Germline V lookup: CDR1 SGHAT, CDR2 FQNNGV. The CDR3 extends over 15 amino acids. Trimming removed 4 bases at V and 2 bases at J, with 12 bases between.